This TCR beta chain is drawn from a study of vaccination and CD4 T cells after COVID-19. Study-level findings and limits: Clonotypes reactive to SARS-CoV-2 had a median that went up from 21 to 38, but not significantly.

As to this clonotype: Its matching antigen is unknown.

Germline values: CDR1 MNHEY, CDR2 SVGEGT. The CDR3 length is 16 residues. The J segment lost 6 bases and the V segment lost 7 bases, leaving 16 bases of the junction unmatched. With the Oncomine TCR Beta short-read assay, DNA from cultured CD4+ T cells was sequenced. Once CD4+ T cells had been cultured, genomic DNA was extracted from them. Each CDR3 protein is one row after TCRdb ran MiXCR on the PCR reads. The table records thousands of distinct CDR3 sequences, 35% to 45% of them present only once. Treatment noted: roughly 10-day PBMC culture with coronavirus spike peptide pools or control peptides (ViraFEST assay). Gathering of the CD4+ T cells, from the unexposed donor, took place before the COVID-19 pandemic (2011-2018).

This clonotype originated in a human donor in good health. Sequenced sample: CD4+ T cells from blood, cultured in vitro. The V gene is TRBV6-2 or TRBV6-3, the J gene TRBJ2-5; 8 positions agree with TRBD2. The CDR3 loop is CASKAPASGREKTQYF. In nucleotides, the CDR3 is TGTGCCAGCAAAGCGCCCGCTAGCGGGCGGGAAAAGACCCAGTACTTC.